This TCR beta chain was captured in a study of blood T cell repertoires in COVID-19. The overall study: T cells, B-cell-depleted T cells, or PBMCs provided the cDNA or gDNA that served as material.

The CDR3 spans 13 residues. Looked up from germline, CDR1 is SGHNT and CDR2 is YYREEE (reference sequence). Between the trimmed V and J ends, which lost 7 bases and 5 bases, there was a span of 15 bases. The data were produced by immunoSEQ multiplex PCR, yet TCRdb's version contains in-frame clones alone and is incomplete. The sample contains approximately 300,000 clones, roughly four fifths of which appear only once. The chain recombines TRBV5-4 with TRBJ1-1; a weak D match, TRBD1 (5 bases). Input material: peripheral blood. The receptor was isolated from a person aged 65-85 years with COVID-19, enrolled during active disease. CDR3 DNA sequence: TGTGCCAGCCGAGGGGACCGGGGGACTGAAGCTTTCTTT. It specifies CASRGDRGTEAFF.